This T cell receptor (beta chain) was profiled in a study of T cell clonality in common variable immunodeficiency. This clone has a count of ten or more. The assay was immunoSEQ multiplex PCR, and TCRdb's table has in-frame clones only and misses some. Altogether about 81,000 clones were found in the sample, and no singletons occur. Patients and controls were mostly of Caucasian heritage. The clonotype originates from a person aged 18-69 years in good health. The sample taken for sequencing was peripheral blood mononuclear cells.

The DNA read from the CDR3 is TGTGCCAGCAGTTACCCGGGACTAGCGGATAAGTACAATGAG. It yields the protein CASSYPGLADKYNE. Given in full, the CDR3 is CASSYPGLADKYNEQFF. The chain combines TRBV6-2 or TRBV6-3 with TRBJ2-1; TRBD2 agrees at 11 bases. The missing CDR3 end, 3 residues past where the read stops, is filled in from the germline J gene. This CDR3 comprises 17 residues. V lost 2 bases and J lost 4; bases outside the gene matches: 7. Looked up from germline, CDR1 is MNHEY and CDR2 is SVGEGT.